This T cell receptor (beta chain) came from a study of T cell responses to AZD1222 COVID-19 vaccine. Only in-frame clones appear in the TCRdb table, and some are missing; sequencing was by immunoSEQ multiplex PCR. The sample shows approximately 130,000 clones, over 75% of them seen only once. This CDR3 is 14 amino acids long. J gave up 9 bases and V 0 bases, and 5 bases lay outside the gene matches. Per germline, CDR1 MNHEY and CDR2 SVGAGI. About this clone: Its target is not known.

General study results and limits: Seropositive status at baseline applied to only six AZD1222 recipients.

This clonotype originated in an adult who received the MenACWY meningococcal vaccine as a control. The sequences come from peripheral blood, collected 28 days after the second dose of the MenACWY control vaccine. This sequence joins TRBV6-5 and TRBJ2-1, with 7 bases aligning to TRBD2. The CDR3 protein is CASSYSAGGGEQFF. DNA for the CDR3: TGTGCCAGCAGTTACTCGGCGGGCGGGGGTGAGCAGTTCTTC.